This is a list of T cell receptor beta chains from one sample in a study of blood T cell repertoires in COVID-19. Using immunoSEQ multiplex PCR, the repertoire was profiled, and TCRdb retains in-frame clones only, with some absent. The table shows tens of thousands of clones, with approximately 80% occurring only once. The specimen sequenced was peripheral blood. Receptors were obtained from a woman aged 65 to 85 with acute or convalescent COVID-19. The CDR3 runs from the conserved cysteine through the conserved F or W. Each record gives: J gene, V gene, clone size, D gene, CDR3 protein, CDR3 DNA. A D gene is named only where the DNA matches it firmly. Expanded clones get a size class; other rows say once, few or many, or leave the size out.

TRBJ2-7 TRBV5-4 NA NA CASSFQGTAEQYF TGTGCCAGCAGCTTTCAGGGTACGGCGGAGCAGTACTTC
TRBJ1-3 TRBV7-2 NA TRBD1 CASSFVGQGLPGNTIYF TGTGCCAGCAGCTTTGTAGGACAGGGTTTACCCGGAAACACCATATATTTT
TRBJ2-1 TRBV5-6 NA NA CASSSPGEQFF TGTGCCAGCAGCTCCCCGGGGGAGCAGTTCTTC
TRBJ1-5 TRBV19 NA NA CASSIDLGGRQPQHF TGTGCCAGTAGTATAGATCTGGGGGGGAGACAGCCCCAGCATTTT
TRBJ1-3 TRBV21-1 NA NA CASSIRDYSGNTIYF TGTGCCAGCAGCATCCGGGACTACTCTGGAAACACCATATATTTT
TRBJ2-2 TRBV27 few NA CASSSVRHPLFF TGTGCCAGCAGTTCCGTGCGGCATCCGCTGTTTTTT
TRBJ1-5 TRBV9 once NA CASSSGPMGGQPQHF TGTGCCAGCAGCTCTGGTCCGATGGGCGGGCAGCCCCAGCATTTT
TRBJ1-2 TRBV27 NA NA CATRTDNYGYTF TGTGCCACCCGGACAGATAACTATGGCTACACCTTC
TRBJ1-2 TRBV3-1/TRBV3-2 NA NA CASSQVARGFGYTF TGTGCCAGCAGCCAAGTGGCCAGAGGGTTTGGCTACACCTTC
TRBJ2-2 TRBV7-8 NA TRBD1 CASSPTGTNTGELFF TGTGCCAGCAGCCCGACAGGGACGAACACCGGGGAGCTGTTTTTT
TRBJ1-3 TRBV7-2 NA NA CASSLAFGSGNTIYF TGTGCCAGCAGTCTTGCGTTCGGGAGCGGAAACACCATATATTTT
TRBJ1-5 TRBV19 NA NA CASSIDRGRFQHF TGTGCCAGTAGTATAGACAGGGGAAGGTTCCAGCATTTT
TRBJ1-2 TRBV6-1 NA NA CASSDYQRGLANYGYTF TGTGCCAGCAGTGACTATCAGCGGGGCCTAGCTAACTATGGCTACACCTTC
TRBJ1-2 TRBV9 NA TRBD1 CASSGTGGGHYGYTF TGTGCCAGCAGCGGTACAGGGGGCGGACACTATGGCTACACCTTC
TRBJ1-1 TRBV3-1/TRBV3-2 NA NA CASSHLWRAENTEAFF TGTGCCAGCAGCCACCTTTGGAGGGCCGAGAACACTGAAGCTTTCTTT
TRBJ2-5 TRBV24-1 NA NA CATSDLPIGTGETQYF TGTGCCACCAGTGATTTGCCTATTGGGACTGGGGAGACCCAGTACTTC
TRBJ2-2 TRBV12-2 NA NA CASHVTWASGKTGELFF TGTGCAAGTCACGTTACCTGGGCTAGCGGGAAAACCGGGGAGCTGTTTTTT
TRBJ1-4 TRBV7-9 few TRBD1 CASSLIRTGGGEKLFF TGTGCCAGCAGCTTAATTCGGACAGGGGGCGGTGAAAAACTGTTTTTT
TRBJ2-7 TRBV4-1 NA TRBD1 CASSLQGTAAYEQYF TGCGCCAGCAGCCTACAAGGGACAGCGGCCTACGAGCAGTACTTC
TRBJ2-3 TRBV19 NA TRBD2 CASHSGGRADTQYF TGTGCCAGCCACTCGGGGGGGCGGGCAGATACGCAGTATTTT
TRBJ2-3 TRBV6-5 NA TRBD2 CASRGLAVTDTQYF TGTGCCAGCAGGGGACTAGCGGTCACAGATACGCAGTATTTT
TRBJ2-2 TRBV6-2/TRBV6-3 NA NA CASSPGTKVPGELFF TGTGCCAGCAGCCCCGGGACAAAGGTCCCCGGGGAGCTGTTTTTT
TRBJ2-6 TRBV15 NA TRBD1 CATSRDLIGTGTGANVLTF TGTGCCACCAGCAGAGATTTGATAGGGACAGGGACTGGGGCCAACGTCCTGACTTTC
TRBJ1-6 TRBV18 NA TRBD1 CASSPYPPGTGSSPLHF TGTGCCAGCTCACCCTACCCTCCCGGGACAGGGAGTTCACCCCTCCACTTT
TRBJ2-7 TRBV10-3 NA NA CAISSRDAYEQYF TGTGCCATCAGTTCCAGGGATGCCTACGAGCAGTACTTC
TRBJ2-1 TRBV13 NA TRBD2 CASSLMTSGYNEQFF TGTGCCAGCAGCTTAATGACTAGCGGGTACAATGAGCAGTTCTTC
TRBJ1-5 TRBV4-3 NA TRBD1 CASSQERQGGQPQHF TGCGCCAGCAGCCAAGAAAGACAGGGGGGCCAGCCCCAGCATTTT
TRBJ2-7 TRBV7-2 NA TRBD1 CASSSDRGPKEQYF TGTGCCAGCAGCTCGGACAGGGGGCCGAAGGAGCAGTACTTC
TRBJ1-1 TRBV12-3/TRBV12-4 NA NA CASSLRVGTEAFF TGTGCCAGCAGTTTACGGGTTGGCACTGAAGCTTTCTTT
TRBJ1-2 TRBV9 NA NA CASSVPGSSYGYTF TGTGCCAGCAGCGTACCAGGGTCAAGCTATGGCTACACCTTC
TRBJ2-1 TRBV11-2 NA NA CASVMGAGAYNEQFF TGTGCCAGCGTGATGGGGGCGGGGGCTTATAATGAGCAGTTCTTC
TRBJ2-7 TRBV6-5 once TRBD2 CASSYTLAGNYEQYF TGTGCCAGCAGTTACACTCTAGCGGGGAACTACGAGCAGTACTTC
TRBJ2-7 TRBV5-5 NA NA CASSLEGGGAQYF TGTGCCAGCAGCTTGGAGGGAGGGGGGGCGCAGTACTTC
TRBJ2-3 TRBV9 NA TRBD2 CASSVFAGGPQDTQYF TGTGCCAGCAGCGTATTTGCGGGGGGGCCCCAAGATACGCAGTATTTT
TRBJ2-5 TRBV5-4 NA TRBD2 CASSLPSGGAETQYF TGTGCCAGCAGCTTGCCTAGCGGGGGGGCGGAGACCCAGTACTTC
TRBJ2-1 TRBV27 NA TRBD2 CASSPGGINYNEQFF TGTGCCAGCAGCCCCGGGGGGATAAACTACAATGAGCAGTTCTTC
TRBJ2-6 TRBV7-9 NA NA CASSFLLGAAGANVLTF TGTGCCAGCAGCTTCCTCTTGGGGGCAGCGGGGGCCAACGTCCTGACTTTC
TRBJ1-2 TRBV5-6 NA TRBD1 CASSLETGVYGYTF TGTGCCAGCAGCTTGGAAACAGGGGTTTATGGCTACACCTTC
TRBJ2-4 TRBV6-2/TRBV6-3 NA NA CASSYSTGRNIQYF TGTGCCAGCAGTTACTCGACAGGGAGGAACATTCAGTACTTC
TRBJ2-3 TRBV5-1 NA NA CASSPIAISTDTQYF TGCGCCAGCAGCCCCATAGCGATTAGCACAGATACGCAGTATTTT
TRBJ1-2 TRBV5-8 NA TRBD1 CASSDGTGVGGYTF TGTGCCAGCAGCGATGGGACAGGGGTGGGTGGCTACACCTTC
TRBJ2-2 TRBV19 NA NA CASSLHLGRRTGELFF TGTGCCAGTAGTCTACACCTCGGTCGGAGGACCGGGGAGCTGTTTTTT
TRBJ1-4 TRBV7-2 few NA CASSPRTNEKLFF TGTGCCAGCAGCCCCCGAACAAATGAAAAACTGTTTTTT
TRBJ2-2 TRBV3-1/TRBV3-2 NA NA CASSLGGAGTGELFF TGTGCCAGCAGCCTAGGGGGCGCGGGAACCGGGGAGCTGTTTTTT
TRBJ2-3 TRBV9 NA TRBD2 CASSPGLAGGPVNTQYF TGTGCCAGCAGCCCGGGACTAGCGGGGGGGCCTGTAAATACGCAGTATTTT
TRBJ1-1 TRBV11-2 few NA CASSLREDTEAFF TGTGCCAGCAGCCTCAGGGAGGACACTGAAGCTTTCTTT
TRBJ1-2 TRBV18 NA NA CASSRSPSTEEGYTF TGTGCCAGCTCACGTTCCCCCTCGACGGAGGAAGGCTACACCTTC